This entry lists 6 T cell receptor beta chains sequenced from one sample in a study of cytomegalovirus exposure and HLA in healthy donors. The PCR was carried out with 60 Vbeta primers and 13 Jbeta primers. Clones were read by immunoSEQ multiplex PCR, and TCRdb kept only the in-frame ones, dropping some. Of about 130,000 clones in the sample, roughly 80% were seen once. Sequencing was done on a sample of PBMCs. The receptor set was obtained from a middle-aged man in good health and CMV-seronegative.

This clone has only a few counts. The chain is built from TRBV29-1 and TRBJ2-2, with TRBD2 matching over 7 bases. In germline, CDR1 is SQVTM, CDR2 ANQGSEA. The J segment lost 7 bases and the V segment lost 6 bases, leaving 11 bases of the junction unmatched. The CDR3 is 14 residues long. The CDR3 sequence: CSVYDLGGGGELFF. DNA of the CDR3: TGCAGCGTCTACGACCTTGGGGGGGGCGGGGAGCTGTTTTTT.

A single count supports this clone. J is TRBJ2-7 and V is TRBV28, with D perhaps TRBD2 (6 bases). The CDR3 extends over 14 amino acids. V lost 8 bases and J 3 bases, leaving 17 bases between the germline ends. Germline lookup yields CDR1 MDHEN and CDR2 SYDVKM. In DNA form, the CDR3 reads TGTGCCAGCGGAATGGGCGGGGACCTCTACGAGCAGTACTTC. It specifies CASGMGGDLYEQYF.

The table lists this clone with a count of one. CDR3 loop: CASSYEGETQYF. The DNA for the CDR3 is TGTGCCAGCAGTTATGAGGGAGAGACCCAGTACTTC. V usage is TRBV6-6 and J usage is TRBJ2-5, with D possibly TRBD2 on 5 matching bases. CDR3 length: 12 residues. CDR1 is MNHNY and CDR2 is SVGAGI in the germline V gene (reference sequence). V gave up 3 bases and J gave up 4 bases, with 6 bases separating them.

J is TRBJ2-4 and V is TRBV28, with 8 bases fitting TRBD1. CDR1 is MDHEN, CDR2 SYDVKM, per germline. The CDR3 length is 16 residues. V was pared by 6 bases and J by 0 bases, with 7 bases of the junction left unmatched. The CDR3 DNA sequence: TGTGCCAGCAGCCCAGACAGGGGCATAGCCAAAAACATTCAGTACTTC. This gives the protein CASSPDRGIAKNIQYF.

The table lists this clone with a count of one. The gene calls are TRBV4-2 and TRBJ1-5, with TRBD1 identical over 8 bases. The CDR3 consists of 14 residues. Germline assignment: CDR1 LGHNA and CDR2 YNFKEQ. With 4 bases clipped from V and 5 bases from J, the junction kept 4 bases outside the gene matches. The DNA for the CDR3 is TGTGCCAGCAGCCGACAGGGGCAGGATCAGCCCCAGCATTTT. This gives the protein CASSRQGQDQPQHF.

V gene TRBV4-2 combines with J gene TRBJ1-1; D possibly corresponds to TRBD1 (5 bases). The CDR3 spans 18 residues. V lost 1 base and J 0 bases, leaving 18 bases between the germline ends. Germline loops: CDR1 LGHNA, CDR2 YNFKEQ. CDR3 nucleotides: TGTGCCAGCAGCCAAGGGCGTACAGGTAGTCCATTGAACACTGAAGCTTTCTTT. Translated, it gives CASSQGRTGSPLNTEAFF.